The 26 T cell receptor beta chains given below trace back to one sample, sequenced in a study of T cell changes during pregnancy in multiple sclerosis. The method was immunoSEQ multiplex PCR; TCRdb's version includes in-frame clones alone and lacks a portion of them. The sample contains over 65,000 clones, approximately 90% of which appear only once. Material: peripheral blood, obtained in the first trimester of pregnancy. The receptors here all came from a female donor in good health, enrolled as a control in a pregnancy study.

In DNA form, the CDR3 reads TGTGCCAGCAGCTATAGGCCGGACAAGACTGGGTACGAGCAGTACTTC. Protein: CASSYRPDKTGYEQYF. The gene calls are TRBV9 and TRBJ2-7; perhaps TRBD1 as D (5 bases). Germline CDR1 is SGDLS and CDR2 is YYNGEE. V dropped 4 bases and J dropped 4 bases, with 21 bases sitting between them. CDR3 size: 16 residues.

The gene calls are TRBV5-6 and TRBJ2-1; 8 bases are a match to TRBD2. The CDR3 runs 13 residues. Trimming took 4 bases from V and 7 from J; bases not matched to a gene: 4. Germline V CDR1 and CDR2: SGHDT, YYEEEE. This CDR3 reads CASSAGTSNEQFF. DNA for the CDR3: TGTGCCAGCAGCGCAGGGACTAGTAATGAGCAGTTCTTC.

The V and J genes are TRBV28 and TRBJ2-7, with 11 positions matching TRBD2. CDR3 size: 17 residues. The V segment lost 6 bases and the J segment 0 bases; nucleotides outside the gene matches: 10. CDR1 and CDR2 (germline): MDHEN, SYDVKM. The CDR3: CASSFSTSGESSYEQYF. Here the CDR3 DNA reads TGTGCCAGCAGCTTCTCGACTAGCGGGGAGAGCTCCTACGAGCAGTACTTC.

This chain connects TRBV19 to TRBJ2-1; D uncertain. CDR1 is LNHDA, CDR2 SQIVND, per germline (reference sequence). Trimming left V 5 bases short and J 3 bases short, with 8 bases between. This CDR3 has 13 residues. The CDR3 spells CASSQDYYNEQFF. CDR3 nucleotide sequence: TGTGCCAGTAGTCAGGATTACTACAATGAGCAGTTCTTC.

V usage is TRBV2 and J usage is TRBJ1-4; 8 bases map to TRBD1. The CDR3 runs to 14 residues. The germline V gene has CDR1 SNHLY and CDR2 FYNNEI. V lost 7 bases and J lost 7; bases outside the gene matches: 8. As DNA, the CDR3 is TGTGCCAGCACCGGACAGGGTTTCGGTGAAAAACTGTTTTTT. Amino acid sequence: CASTGQGFGEKLFF.

This clone was counted once. This chain joins TRBV5-4 and TRBJ1-4; TRBD1 matches 7 bases. CDR1 SGHNT and CDR2 YYREEE come from the germline V gene (reference sequence). The trim removed 4 bases at V and 4 bases at J, leaving 4 bases unmatched. CDR3 size: 14 residues. CDR3 in amino acids: CASSRDSGNEKLFF. The CDR3 DNA sequence: TGTGCCAGCAGCCGGGACAGCGGTAATGAAAAACTGTTTTTT.

The V gene is TRBV29-1, the J gene TRBJ1-4; 8 bases are shared with TRBD1. Looked up from germline, CDR1 is SQVTM and CDR2 is ANQGSEA. The CDR3 has 14 residues. V lost 0 bases, J lost 8 bases, and 5 bases stayed unmatched. CDR3 amino acids: CSVEESRGREKLFF. CDR3 DNA: TGCAGCGTTGAAGAGTCCAGGGGGCGCGAAAAACTGTTTTTT. The whole variable domain, remainder taken from reference TRBV29-1 and TRBJ1-4, is SAVISQKPSRDICQRGTSLTIQCQVDSQVTMMFWYRQQPGQSLTLIATANQGSEATYESGFVIDKFPISRPNLTFSTLTVSNMSPEDSSIYLCSVEESRGREKLFFGSGTQLSVL.

V gene TRBV4-3 combines with J gene TRBJ1-3, with D perhaps matching TRBD1 (6 bases). The CDR3 spans 17 residues. Germline loops: CDR1 LGHNA, CDR2 YSLEER. Deletions cut 0 bases from V and 4 bases from J, with 16 bases between. Written as DNA, the CDR3 is TGCGCCAGCAGCCAAGATAAATCGTACAGGGCCGGAAACACCATATATTTT. Amino acids: CASSQDKSYRAGNTIYF.

The CDR3 DNA is TGCGCCAGCAGCGGACAGGACTATGGCTACACCTTC. This translates into CASSGQDYGYTF. The rearrangement links TRBV5-1 to TRBJ1-2; 7 bases match TRBD1. Trimming took 4 bases from V and 3 from J; bases not matched to a gene: 0. Germline V gene data show CDR1 as SGHRS and CDR2 as YFSETQ. CDR3 size: 12 residues.

The gene calls are TRBV7-9 and TRBJ1-1; D perhaps matches TRBD1 (5 bases). The CDR3 consists of 16 residues. V was trimmed by 6 bases and J by 0 bases, leaving 17 bases between them. In germline, CDR1 is SEHNR, CDR2 FQNEAQ (reference sequence). The CDR3 bases are TGTGCCAGCAGGGGGGGGGAAGGGTCCCTGAACACTGAAGCTTTCTTT. It translates to CASRGGEGSLNTEAFF.

This chain uses TRBV5-1 with TRBJ1-2, with D unresolved. Germline CDR1 SGHRS, CDR2 YFSETQ. The V end was cut by 1 base, the J end by 5 bases, with 12 bases between. This CDR3 contains 14 residues. The CDR3 coding sequence is TGCGCCAGCAGCTTGAAAGAGGGAGTATATGGCTACACCTTC. This gives the protein CASSLKEGVYGYTF.

As to this clone: One junction end disagrees with the germline gene, perhaps due to a read error. J is TRBJ1-2 and V is TRBV19; D unclear. The germline V gene has CDR1 LNHDA and CDR2 SQIVND (reference sequence). This CDR3 is 12 amino acids long. This chain's CDR3 is CASSVDPYSYTF. CDR3 in DNA: TGTGCCAGTAGTGTAGACCCATACAGCTACACCTTC.

This clone was recorded only once. The genes are TRBV7-2 and TRBJ1-1; maybe TRBD1 (6 bases). The V gene lost 5 bases and the J gene lost 0 bases, with 16 bases spanning the gap. Germline CDR1 and CDR2: SGHTA and FQGNSA. CDR3 length: 16 residues. The CDR3, as DNA: TGTGCCAGCAGCGGCCCGACAGGAACTATGAACACTGAAGCTTTCTTT. Translated: CASSGPTGTMNTEAFF.

The chain links TRBV30 to TRBJ2-1; TRBD2 agrees at 11 bases. CDR1 is GTSNPN and CDR2 is SVGIG in the germline V gene (reference sequence). CDR3 size: 15 residues. V shed 2 bases, J shed 9 bases, and the junction held 9 bases outside the gene matches. CDR3 residues: CAWSPASGGMGEQFF. The DNA of the CDR3 is TGTGCCTGGAGTCCCGCTAGCGGGGGGATGGGTGAGCAGTTCTTC.

The genes are TRBV5-1 and TRBJ2-7, with 8 bases fitting TRBD1. J lost 3 bases, V lost 2 bases, and 4 bases had no gene match. This CDR3 is built from 14 residues. The germline gives CDR1 SGHRS, CDR2 YFSETQ. The CDR3 reads CASSFRDRSYEQYF. The CDR3 coding sequence is TGCGCCAGCAGCTTCCGGGACAGGAGCTACGAGCAGTACTTC.

The chain carries TRBV7-2 and TRBJ1-1; weak D call: TRBD1 (6 bases). Per the germline V gene, CDR1 is SGHTA and CDR2 is FQGNSA. Between the trimmed V and J ends, which lost 1 base and 4 bases, there was a span of 10 bases. CDR3 length: 14 amino acids. CDR3 nucleotide sequence: TGTGCCAGCAGCTTAGACAGGGCGGCCACTGAAGCTTTCTTT. Protein: CASSLDRAATEAFF. Full variable domain (missing parts from reference TRBV7-2 and TRBJ1-1): GAGVSQSPSNKVTEKGKDVELRCDPISGHTALYWYRQSLGQGLEFLIYFQGNSAPDKSGLPSDRFSAERTGGSVSTLTIQRTQQEDSAVYLCASSLDRAATEAFFGQGTRLTVV.

In regard to this clone: The same CDR3 is also encoded by other DNA sequences in this sample. The CDR3 loop is CASSRTGENSPLHF. The CDR3 DNA reads TGTGCCAGCAGCCGGACAGGCGAAAATTCACCCCTCCACTTT. The chain is built from TRBV6-5 and TRBJ1-6; 7 nucleotides match TRBD1. The CDR3 covers 14 residues. The germline V gene encodes CDR1 MNHEY and CDR2 SVGAGI. V lost 6 bases and J lost 7; bases outside the gene matches: 6.

The chain uses TRBV7-2 and TRBJ2-3; 7 positions match TRBD2. After removal of 4 bases from V and 0 bases from J, the junction contained 7 bases not matched to a gene. CDR1 is SGHTA and CDR2 is FQGNSA in the germline V gene. CDR3 length: 16 amino acids. The CDR3 region has the DNA TGTGCCAGCAGCTCCGGACTAGTTGGGAGCACAGATACGCAGTATTTT. Residues: CASSSGLVGSTDTQYF.

This clone appeared once. V gene TRBV21-1 combines with J gene TRBJ2-7; no check of the table's D call, TRBD2, against the DNA was made. TRBV21-1 is described as a pseudogene. The CDR3 consists of 16 residues. The CDR3 sequence is CASSKERGGASYEQYF. The CDR3 DNA reads as TGTGCCAGCAGCAAGGAGCGAGGGGGGGCTTCCTACGAGCAGTACTTC.

The chain has TRBV23-1 and TRBJ1-5; perhaps TRBD1 as D (6 bases). TRBV23-1 is labeled an ORF, and its function is uncertain. V was clipped by 4 bases and J by 5 bases, with 15 bases between them. CDR3 length: 15 residues. The CDR3 sequence is CASSLWGPYYQPQHF. The CDR3 nucleotides read TGCGCCAGCAGTCTCTGGGGGCCTTACTATCAGCCCCAGCATTTT.

The chain is built from TRBV6-5 and TRBJ1-6; D perhaps matches TRBD1 (6 bases). The CDR3 extends over 13 amino acids. Germline CDR1 and CDR2: MNHEY and SVGAGI. Trimming removed 6 bases from V and 9 bases from J, with 12 bases in between. CDR3 in DNA: TGTGCCAGCAGACAGGGATTGGGTTCACCCCTCCACTTT. As protein: CASRQGLGSPLHF.

The rearrangement uses TRBV30 and TRBJ1-5, with a possible D match to TRBD1 (5 bases). Germline CDR1 is GTSNPN and CDR2 is SVGIG (reference sequence). The CDR3 has 14 residues. Trimming left V 4 bases short and J 3 bases short, with 13 bases between. The CDR3 sequence: CAWNADINNQPQHF. Here the CDR3 DNA reads TGTGCCTGGAACGCGGACATAAACAATCAGCCCCAGCATTTT.

J is TRBJ2-3 and V is TRBV9; D uncertain. Germline-derived CDR1 and CDR2 are SGDLS and YYNGEE. The CDR3 contains 15 residues. Trimming took off 2 bases at V and 3 bases at J, with 13 bases between the two ends. Here the CDR3 DNA reads TGTGCCAGCAGCGTGTCAGGTCCCCCTACAGATACGCAGTATTTT. Translated: CASSVSGPPTDTQYF.

This clone was counted a single time. J is TRBJ2-1 and V is TRBV27; D uncertain. This CDR3 contains 13 residues. V was trimmed by 6 bases and J by 2 bases, leaving 8 bases between them. From germline, CDR1 is MNHEY and CDR2 SMNVEV (reference sequence). The CDR3 loop is CASSPTTYNEQFF. The CDR3 region has the DNA TGTGCCAGCAGCCCCACTACCTACAATGAGCAGTTCTTC.

V is TRBV18 and J is TRBJ2-3; TRBD1 is a possible D gene (5 bases). Trimming stripped 6 bases from V and 0 bases from J, with 13 bases between. The germline V gene has CDR1 KGHSH and CDR2 LQKENI. The CDR3 runs to 15 residues. The CDR3 coding sequence is TGTGCCAGCTCCAGGGTGGGCTATAGCACAGATACGCAGTATTTT. Its translation is CASSRVGYSTDTQYF.

The chain is built from TRBV7-2 and TRBJ2-7, with D maybe TRBD2 (6 bases). Trimming cost V 3 bases and J 1 base, with 10 bases left between them. Germline CDR1 is SGHTA and CDR2 is FQGNSA. This CDR3 has 14 residues. The CDR3 nucleotides read TGTGCCAGCAGCTTGACACGGGAGTCCTACGAGCAGTACTTC. Its protein is CASSLTRESYEQYF.